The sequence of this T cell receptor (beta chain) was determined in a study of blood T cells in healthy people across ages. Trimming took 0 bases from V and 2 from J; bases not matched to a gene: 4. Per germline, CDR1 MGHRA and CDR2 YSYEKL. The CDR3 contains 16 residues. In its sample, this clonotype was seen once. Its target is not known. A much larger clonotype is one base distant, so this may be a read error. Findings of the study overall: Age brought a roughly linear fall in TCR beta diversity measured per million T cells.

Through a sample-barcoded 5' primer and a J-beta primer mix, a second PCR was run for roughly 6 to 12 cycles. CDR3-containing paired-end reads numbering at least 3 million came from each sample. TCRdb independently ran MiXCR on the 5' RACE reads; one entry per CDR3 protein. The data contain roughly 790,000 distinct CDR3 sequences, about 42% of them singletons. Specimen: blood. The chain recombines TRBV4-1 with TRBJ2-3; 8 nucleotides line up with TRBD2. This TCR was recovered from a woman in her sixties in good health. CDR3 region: CASSQDLREATDTQYF. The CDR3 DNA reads TGCGCCAGCAGCCAAGATCTGCGGGAGGCCACAGATACGCAGTATTTT.